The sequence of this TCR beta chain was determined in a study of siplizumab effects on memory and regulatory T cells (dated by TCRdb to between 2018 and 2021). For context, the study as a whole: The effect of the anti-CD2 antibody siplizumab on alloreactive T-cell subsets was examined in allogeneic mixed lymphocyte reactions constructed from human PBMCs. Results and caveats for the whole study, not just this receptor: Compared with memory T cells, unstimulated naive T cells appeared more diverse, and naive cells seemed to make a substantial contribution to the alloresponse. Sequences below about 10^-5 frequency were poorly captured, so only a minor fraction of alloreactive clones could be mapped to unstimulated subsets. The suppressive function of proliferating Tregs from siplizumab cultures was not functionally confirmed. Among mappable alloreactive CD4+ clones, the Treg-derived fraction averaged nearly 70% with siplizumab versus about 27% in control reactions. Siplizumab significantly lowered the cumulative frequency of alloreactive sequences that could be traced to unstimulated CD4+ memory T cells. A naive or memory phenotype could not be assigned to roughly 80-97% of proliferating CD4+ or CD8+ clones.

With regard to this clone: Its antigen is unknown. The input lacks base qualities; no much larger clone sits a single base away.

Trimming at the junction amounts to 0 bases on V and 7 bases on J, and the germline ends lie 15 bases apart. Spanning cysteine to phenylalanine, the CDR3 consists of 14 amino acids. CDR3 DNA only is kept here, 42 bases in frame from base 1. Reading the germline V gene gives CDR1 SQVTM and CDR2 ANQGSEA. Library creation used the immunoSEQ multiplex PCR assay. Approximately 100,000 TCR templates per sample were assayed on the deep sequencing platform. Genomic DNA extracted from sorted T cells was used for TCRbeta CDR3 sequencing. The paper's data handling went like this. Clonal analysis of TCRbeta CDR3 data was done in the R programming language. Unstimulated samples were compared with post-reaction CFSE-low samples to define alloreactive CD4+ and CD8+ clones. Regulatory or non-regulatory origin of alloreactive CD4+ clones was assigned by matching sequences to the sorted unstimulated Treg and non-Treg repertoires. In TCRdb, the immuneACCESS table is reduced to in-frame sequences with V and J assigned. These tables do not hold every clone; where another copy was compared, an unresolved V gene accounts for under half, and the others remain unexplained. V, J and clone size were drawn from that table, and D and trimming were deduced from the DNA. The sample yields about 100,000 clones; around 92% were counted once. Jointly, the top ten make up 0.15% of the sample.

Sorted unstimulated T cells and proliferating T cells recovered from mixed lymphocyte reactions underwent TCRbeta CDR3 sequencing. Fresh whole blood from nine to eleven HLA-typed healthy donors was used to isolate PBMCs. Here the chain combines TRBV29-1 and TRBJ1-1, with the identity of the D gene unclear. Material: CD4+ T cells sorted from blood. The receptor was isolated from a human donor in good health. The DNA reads TGCAGCGTTGAAGATCCAAAGGGAAGGATTGAAGCTTTCTTT. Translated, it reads CSVEDPKGRIEAFF. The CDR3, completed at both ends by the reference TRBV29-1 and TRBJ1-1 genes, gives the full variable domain SAVISQKPSRDICQRGTSLTIQCQVDSQVTMMFWYRQQPGQSLTLIATANQGSEATYESGFVIDKFPISRPNLTFSTLTVSNMSPEDSSIYLCSVEDPKGRIEAFFGQGTRLTVV.